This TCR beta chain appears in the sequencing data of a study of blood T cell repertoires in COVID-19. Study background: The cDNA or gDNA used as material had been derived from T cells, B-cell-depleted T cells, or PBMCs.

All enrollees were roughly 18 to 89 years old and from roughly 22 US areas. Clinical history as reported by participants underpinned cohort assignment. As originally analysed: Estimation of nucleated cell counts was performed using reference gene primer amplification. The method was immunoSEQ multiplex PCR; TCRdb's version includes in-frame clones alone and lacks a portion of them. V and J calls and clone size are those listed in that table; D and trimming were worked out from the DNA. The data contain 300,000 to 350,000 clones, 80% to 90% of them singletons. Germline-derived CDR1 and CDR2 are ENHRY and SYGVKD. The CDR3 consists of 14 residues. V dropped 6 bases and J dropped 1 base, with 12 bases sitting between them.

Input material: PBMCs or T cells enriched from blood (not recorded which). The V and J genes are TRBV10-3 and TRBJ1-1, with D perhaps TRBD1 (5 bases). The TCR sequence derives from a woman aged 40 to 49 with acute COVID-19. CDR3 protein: CAIRSDTSNTEAFF. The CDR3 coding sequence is TGTGCCATCAGGTCGGACACTTCGAACACTGAAGCTTTCTTT.